These 8 T cell receptor beta chains originate from one sample sequenced in a study of shared clonotypes between healthy human individuals. Profiling relied on immunoSEQ multiplex PCR, and the TCRdb table lists in-frame clones only, not all of them. The sample yields around 1,000,000 clones, roughly 80% seen once. The specimen was memory CD4+ T cells from PBMCs. Regarding subset: CD45RA-negative fraction. The receptors were sampled from a man aged 18 to 30 in good health. Some clones in this sample may be carry-over from other donors' samples.

In its sample, this clone was seen many times. The chain links TRBV30 to TRBJ1-2, with D uncertain. The CDR3 sequence is 14 residues long. The germline V gene encodes CDR1 GTSNPN and CDR2 SVGIG (reference sequence). V gave up 4 bases and J gave up 8 bases, with 20 bases separating them. CDR3: CAWNGKGGVGGYTF. The CDR3 DNA reads as TGTGCCTGGAACGGCAAAGGTGGCGTAGGGGGCTACACCTTC.

This rearrangement joins TRBV5-1 to TRBJ2-7; D not certain. The CDR3 extends over 14 amino acids. Germline V gene data show CDR1 as SGHRS and CDR2 as YFSETQ. The V end lost 2 bases, the J end lost 0 bases, and 9 bases lay between the germline ends. The CDR3 here is CASSFQPSSYEQYF. CDR3 in DNA: TGCGCCAGCAGCTTTCAGCCCAGCTCCTACGAGCAGTACTTC. The entire variable domain, with the rest obtained from reference TRBV5-1 and TRBJ2-7, is as follows: KAGVTQTPRYLIKTRGQQVTLSCSPISGHRSVSWYQQTPGQGLQFLFEYFSETQRNKGNFPGRFSGRQFSNSRSEMNVSTLELGDSALYLCASSFQPSSYEQYFGPGTRLTVT.

This clone was picked up a small number of times. Distinct nucleotide sequences in the sample also encode this CDR3. The J gene is TRBJ1-3, the V gene TRBV5-6; 7 bases are shared with TRBD1. The V gene end was trimmed by 4 bases and the J gene end by 0 bases; junction bases not matched to a gene: 7. Germline V gene lookup returns CDR1 SGHDT and CDR2 YYEEEE. The CDR3 totals 16 residues. The CDR3 is CASSEGQPLSGNTIYF. CDR3 coding DNA: TGTGCCAGCAGCGAGGGACAGCCTCTCTCTGGAAACACCATATATTTT.

The rearrangement joins TRBV28 to TRBJ2-5, with D perhaps matching TRBD2 (5 bases). The CDR3 spans 14 residues. CDR1 is MDHEN and CDR2 is SYDVKM in the germline V gene. The V and J ends lost 5 bases and 2 bases respectively, with 12 bases between them. The CDR3 spells CASSPRTGQETQYF. In nucleotides, the CDR3 is TGTGCCAGCAGTCCTCGGACGGGACAAGAGACCCAGTACTTC.

V gene TRBV4-2 combines with J gene TRBJ2-1; 7 bases match TRBD2. The CDR3 consists of 14 residues. Germline CDR1 reads LGHNA; CDR2 reads YNFKEQ. J gave up 9 bases and V 1 base, and 6 bases lay outside the gene matches. The CDR3 coding sequence is TGTGCCAGCAGCCAAGTCGGGCGGGAGTTTGAGCAGTTCTTC. This encodes CASSQVGREFEQFF.

To note about this clone: The conserved phenylalanine or tryptophan normally closing the CDR3 is absent here, so this likely arose from a read error. V gene TRBV25-1 combines with J gene TRBJ1-1; D is uncertain. Trimming shortened V by 1 base and J by 0 bases, and 9 bases separated the two germline ends. There are 15 residues in the CDR3. CDR1 and CDR2 from the germline V gene are MGHDK and SYGVNS. CDR3 coding DNA: TGTGCCAGCAGTGAATCTGGCAGCATGAACACTGAAGCTTTCCTT. Amino acids: CASSESGSMNTEAFL.

This clone was detected many times. The sample holds other DNA sequences that translate to the same CDR3. The J gene is TRBJ1-2, the V gene TRBV15; D is unresolved. This CDR3 contains 13 residues. Germline V gene data show CDR1 as LNHNV and CDR2 as YYDKDF (reference sequence). V was shortened by 3 bases and J by 4 bases, with 9 bases between the two germline ends. CDR3: CATSRDGGYGYTF. In DNA, the CDR3 is TGTGCCACCAGCAGGGACGGAGGCTATGGCTACACCTTC.

This chain joins TRBV2 and TRBJ1-1, with D tentatively TRBD1 (5 bases). V was clipped by 10 bases and J by 5 bases, with 17 bases between them. CDR3 length: 13 amino acids. CDR1 is SNHLY, CDR2 FYNNEI, per germline. This chain's CDR3 is CANGHPRKTEAFF. CDR3 nucleotides: TGTGCCAACGGACATCCTAGGAAGACTGAAGCTTTCTTT.